Shown below are 18 T cell receptor beta chains from a single sample sequenced in a study of Graves' ophthalmopathy and Graves' hyperthyroidism. RNA served as the template for amplifying TCR beta CDR3 regions. Second-round multiplex PCR came after a first-round RT-PCR that employed HTBI primers. TCRdb reanalysed the multiplex PCR reads using MiXCR and keeps one entry per CDR3 protein. The table has 350,000 to 400,000 distinct CDR3 sequences, 15% seen once. Input material: peripheral blood. The receptor set was obtained from a woman aged 18-35 years with stable Graves' hyperthyroidism.

The genes are TRBV29-1 and TRBJ2-5; D gene ambiguous. CDR1 is SQVTM, CDR2 ANQGSEA, per germline. The ends were cut back, 7 bases at V and 2 bases at J, with 8 bases in the middle. This CDR3 has 11 residues. In DNA, the CDR3 is TGCAGCGGTGCTTATCAAGAGACCCAGTACTTC. It yields the protein CSGAYQETQYF. Variable domain in full (rest from reference TRBV29-1 and TRBJ2-5): SAVISQKPSRDICQRGTSLTIQCQVDSQVTMMFWYRQQPGQSLTLIATANQGSEATYESGFVIDKFPISRPNLTFSTLTVSNMSPEDSSIYLCSGAYQETQYFGPGTRLLVL.

Points on this clonotype: A junction boundary mismatches the germline segment, possibly from a read error. The rearrangement joins TRBV7-3 to TRBJ1-1; no definite D call. Germline lookup yields CDR1 SGHTA and CDR2 FQGTGA. The CDR3 extends over 13 amino acids. CDR3 in amino acids: CACSLTRNTEAFF. CDR3 sequence (DNA): TGTGCCTGCAGCTTAACTAGGAACACTGAAGCTTTCTTT.

The sample holds a few counts of this clonotype. The V and J genes are TRBV6-5 and TRBJ2-7, with 7 bases identical to TRBD1. The CDR3 extends over 14 amino acids. V shed 2 bases, J shed 7 bases, and the junction held 8 bases outside the gene matches. Germline V CDR1 and CDR2: MNHEY, SVGAGI. Here the CDR3 reads CASSYKGATDEQYF. The CDR3 DNA follows: TGTGCCAGCAGTTACAAGGGGGCGACCGATGAGCAGTACTTC.

At least ten counts were recorded for this clonotype. The chain couples TRBV4-1 to TRBJ2-2; D is possibly TRBD1 or TRBD2 (5 bases each). Per the germline V gene, CDR1 is MGHRA and CDR2 is YSYEKL. The CDR3 is made up of 14 amino acids. V was shortened by 2 bases and J by 8 bases, with 12 bases between the two germline ends. CDR3 region: CASSQRGSEGELFF. Written as DNA, the CDR3 is TGCGCCAGCAGCCAACGGGGCTCTGAGGGGGAGCTGTTTTTT.

This clonotype was counted many times. V usage is TRBV19 and J usage is TRBJ1-2, with a weak D call TRBD1 (6 bases). The V and J ends lost 4 bases and 5 bases respectively, with 17 bases between them. CDR1 is LNHDA and CDR2 is SQIVND in the germline V gene (reference sequence). The CDR3 contains 15 residues. The CDR3 nucleotides are TGTGCCAGTAGTAACCAGGGGCCGGGTGGATATGGCTACACCTTC. Encoded protein: CASSNQGPGGYGYTF. Combining the CDR3 with reference TRBV19 and TRBJ1-2 gives the whole variable domain DGGITQSPKYLFRKEGQNVTLSCEQNLNHDAMYWYRQDPGQGLRLIYYSQIVNDFQKGDIAEGYSVSREKKESFPLTVTSAQKNPTAFYLCASSNQGPGGYGYTFGSGTRLTVV.

This clonotype was recorded at least ten times. This sequence joins TRBV5-1 and TRBJ1-1, with 9 nucleotides matching TRBD1. V lost 4 bases, J lost 3 bases, and 13 bases stayed unmatched. The CDR3 runs 17 residues. Per germline, CDR1 SGHRS and CDR2 YFSETQ. The CDR3 sequence is CASSGIRDRAKYTEAFF. Written as DNA, the CDR3 is TGCGCCAGCAGCGGAATCCGGGACAGGGCCAAGTACACTGAAGCTTTCTTT.

J is TRBJ2-2 and V is TRBV12-3 or TRBV12-4; 10 bases fit TRBD2. The CDR3 spans 13 residues. The trim removed 6 bases at V and 8 bases at J, leaving 3 bases unmatched. The CDR3 nucleotides are TGTGCCAGCAGGAAGACTAGCGGGGGGGAGCTGTTTTTT. Translating gives CASRKTSGGELFF.

The J gene is TRBJ1-1, the V gene TRBV5-1; D perhaps matches TRBD1 (5 bases). The CDR3 has 15 amino acids. V lost 2 bases, J lost 1 base, and 12 bases lay in between. The germline V gene has CDR1 SGHRS and CDR2 YFSETQ. The CDR3 nucleotides are TGCGCCAGCAGCTTCTTCAGGGTACAGAACACTGAAGCTTTCTTT. It translates to CASSFFRVQNTEAFF. The variable domain in full, with the rest retrieved from reference TRBV5-1 and TRBJ1-1, is KAGVTQTPRYLIKTRGQQVTLSCSPISGHRSVSWYQQTPGQGLQFLFEYFSETQRNKGNFPGRFSGRQFSNSRSEMNVSTLELGDSALYLCASSFFRVQNTEAFFGQGTRLTVV.

This clonotype was counted many times. The chain uses TRBV12-3 or TRBV12-4 and TRBJ1-1; D gene ambiguous. CDR3 length: 13 amino acids. Trimming took 0 bases from V and 6 from J, leaving 8 bases between them. CDR3 amino acids: CASSLARVSEAFF. The DNA of the CDR3 is TGTGCCAGCAGTTTAGCGCGGGTTTCTGAAGCTTTCTTT.

This clonotype has a count of ten or more. This chain uses TRBV5-1 with TRBJ1-1, with D possibly matching TRBD1 (6 bases). This CDR3 has 13 amino acids. Germline V lookup: CDR1 SGHRS, CDR2 YFSETQ. Trimming took 4 bases from V and 1 from J, leaving 8 bases between them. CDR3 coding DNA: TGCGCCAGCAGCATGGACAGGAACACTGAAGCTTTCTTT. Translating gives CASSMDRNTEAFF.

This chain uses TRBV20-1 with TRBJ1-1; D gene ambiguous. Trimming removed 4 bases at V and 1 base at J, with 4 bases between. In germline, CDR1 is DFQATT, CDR2 SNEGSKA (reference sequence). The CDR3 is made up of 11 amino acids. The CDR3 DNA reads TGCAGTGCTATAACGAACACTGAAGCTTTCTTT. Its protein product is CSAITNTEAFF.

This clonotype has only one observation. V is TRBV27 and J is TRBJ2-2; TRBD1 aligns across 9 bases. The CDR3 contains 14 residues. J lost 6 bases, V lost 5 bases, and 4 bases had no gene match. Germline V gene lookup returns CDR1 MNHEY and CDR2 SMNVEV (reference sequence). The CDR3 protein is CASSPGTGSGELFF. The CDR3 nucleotides are TGTGCCAGCAGTCCGGGGACAGGGTCCGGGGAGCTGTTTTTT.

The chain is built from TRBV4-2 and TRBJ1-1; no definite D call. With 0 bases removed from V and 3 bases from J, the gap between germline ends came to 11 bases. CDR1 is LGHNA, CDR2 YNFKEQ, per germline. CDR3 size: 15 residues. The CDR3 is CASSQDHQSDTEAFF. The CDR3 DNA reads TGTGCCAGCAGCCAAGACCACCAGTCCGACACTGAAGCTTTCTTT.

The table lists this clonotype with many counts. The chain carries TRBV5-5 and TRBJ1-1; 10 bases are a match to TRBD1. The V gene end was trimmed by 7 bases and the J gene end by 7 bases; junction bases not matched to a gene: 10. Germline assignment: CDR1 SGHKS and CDR2 YYEKEE (reference sequence). The CDR3 sequence is 14 residues long. CDR3: CASAPAGTGVEAFF. CDR3 nucleotides: TGTGCCAGCGCCCCGGCCGGGACAGGGGTTGAAGCTTTCTTT. Drawing the rest from reference TRBV5-5 and TRBJ1-1, the complete variable domain is DAGVTQSPTHLIKTRGQQVTLRCSPISGHKSVSWYQQVLGQGPQFIFQYYEKEERGRGNFPDRFSARQFPNYSSELNVNALLLGDSALYLCASAPAGTGVEAFFGQGTRLTVV.

This clonotype was detected once. The chain is built from TRBV6-1 and TRBJ2-5; D is possibly TRBD2 (5 bases). V dropped 6 bases and J dropped 5 bases, with 16 bases sitting between them. CDR3 length equals 14 residues. CDR1 and CDR2 (germline): MNHNS, SASEGT. The CDR3 spells CASSDHGKTETQYF. The CDR3 DNA reads as TGTGCCAGCAGCGACCACGGGAAAACGGAGACCCAGTACTTC.

This clonotype was picked up many times. The chain links TRBV6-2 or TRBV6-3 to TRBJ2-4, with a tentative D call TRBD2 (7 bases). The ends were cut back, 0 bases at V and 4 bases at J, with 16 bases in the middle. The CDR3 totals 17 residues. CDR1 and CDR2 (germline): MNHEY, SVGEGT. This CDR3 reads CASSYSTGRGAKNIQYF. In nucleotides, the CDR3 is TGTGCCAGCAGTTACTCCACAGGGAGGGGCGCAAAAAACATTCAGTACTTC.

This clonotype was picked up many times. The V call is TRBV7-3, the J call TRBJ1-1; 7 bases are shared with TRBD1. CDR1 and CDR2 (germline): SGHTA, FQGTGA. This CDR3 comprises 15 residues. J gave up 3 bases and V 5 bases, and 9 bases lay outside the gene matches. CDR3 in DNA: TGTGCCAGCAGCGCCGACAGGGCGAGGGACACTGAAGCTTTCTTT. It is translated as CASSADRARDTEAFF.

This clonotype was detected a few times. CDR3 in amino acids: CASSQDHQDYEQYF. The CDR3 DNA follows: TGCGCCAGCAGCCAAGATCACCAGGACTACGAGCAGTACTTC. This chain connects TRBV4-1 to TRBJ2-7; no clear D gene. V was cut by 0 bases and J by 3 bases, with 9 bases left in between. Germline CDR1 is MGHRA and CDR2 is YSYEKL. This CDR3 region has 14 residues.